A selection of T cell receptor beta chains follows, all from one sample in a study of identical twins. TCRdb reprocessed the 5' RACE reads via MiXCR and lists one record per CDR3 protein. The repertoire consists of hundreds of thousands of distinct CDR3 sequences, with roughly 8% occurring once and the leading ten covering 0.98%. This same sample was also part of a study on yellow fever vaccine responses in identical twins.

What was sequenced was PBMCs. All receptors come from a woman aged 18 to 35 in good health. The CDR3 runs from the conserved cysteine through the conserved F or W. Fields, in order: V gene, clone size, D gene, J gene, CDR3 DNA, CDR3 protein. D genes are given only for firm matches. Clone size is stated in some rows and not others, as once, few, many or a class when expanded.

>TRBV5-1|.|.|TRBJ2-1
TGCGCCAGCAGCTTTGCCGAACCCTACAATGAGCAGTTCTTC
CASSFAEPYNEQFF
>TRBV12-3/TRBV12-4|many|.|TRBJ2-1
TGTGCCAGCGGAGATTTTGAGCAGTTCTTC
CASGDFEQFF
>TRBV4-2|.|.|TRBJ1-5
TGTGCCAGCAGCCAAGATCTACAGGGCCATCGACAGCCCCAGCATTTT
CASSQDLQGHRQPQHF
>TRBV6-2/TRBV6-3|.|.|TRBJ2-3
TGTGCCAGCAGCTACAGAATCAACACAGATACGCAGTATTTT
CASSYRINTDTQYF
>TRBV29-1|many|.|TRBJ2-7
TGCAGCGTTGTCGCTGACCATTCCTACGAGCAGTACTTC
CSVVADHSYEQYF
>TRBV9|many|.|TRBJ2-3
TGTGCCAGCAGCGTAGGGGCTAGTGAAGATACGCAGTATTTT
CASSVGASEDTQYF
>TRBV19|few|.|TRBJ2-1
TGTGCCAGTAGTATAGTCATAACAGGCGATGAGCAGTTCTTC
CASSIVITGDEQFF
>TRBV6-2/TRBV6-3|.|TRBD2|TRBJ2-3
TGTGCCAGCAGTTACAACAGCGGGAAATCAGATACGCAGTATTTT
CASSYNSGKSDTQYF
>TRBV7-9|many|TRBD1|TRBJ2-2
TGTGCCAGCAGCCCCGGACAGGGGCCGAGCGGGGAGCTGTTTTTT
CASSPGQGPSGELFF
>TRBV20-1|.|.|TRBJ2-7
TGCAGTGCTGAACAGGGGAGGGGTTCCTACGAGCAGTACTTC
CSAEQGRGSYEQYF
>TRBV10-3|few|.|TRBJ2-2
TGTGCCATCAGCCCTAGGGGGACCGGGGAGCTGTTTTTT
CAISPRGTGELFF
>TRBV7-9|.|.|TRBJ2-7
TGTGCCAGCAGCCCCACCGGGACACTTAAAGTCAGCGAGCAGTACTTC
CASSPTGTLKVSEQYF
>TRBV6-5|few|TRBD2|TRBJ2-7
TGTGCCAGCAGTTACGACGTCGGGACTAACCGCGAGCAGTACTTC
CASSYDVGTNREQYF
>TRBV30|.|TRBD1|TRBJ1-1
TGTGCCCGCAGGGGGAGGGGTAACACTGAAGCTTTCTTT
CARRGRGNTEAFF
>TRBV5-1|.|.|TRBJ2-1
TGCGCCAGCAGCCCGGTCCGGGTACGCGATGAGCAGTTCTTC
CASSPVRVRDEQFF
>TRBV5-1|many|.|TRBJ1-1
TGCGCCAGCAGCTTGGCCACGACAGAGAACACTGAAGCTTTCTTT
CASSLATTENTEAFF
>TRBV4-1|many|TRBD1|TRBJ2-3
TGCGCCAGCAGCCATCGGGCAGGGGGTAGGACTAGCACAGATACGCAGTATTTT
CASSHRAGGRTSTDTQYF
>TRBV3-1|.|.|TRBJ1-1
TGTGCCAGCAGCCAAGAGGGAGGGGTCACTGAAGCTTTCTTT
CASSQEGGVTEAFF
>TRBV12-3/TRBV12-4|many|.|TRBJ2-7
TGTGCCAGCAGTTTATCCTTCGGACAGAACGAGCAGTACTTC
CASSLSFGQNEQYF
>TRBV4-1|few|TRBD2|TRBJ2-7
TGCGCCAGCAGCCAAGATGATAGCGGGGGCTACGAGCAGTACTTC
CASSQDDSGGYEQYF
>TRBV5-1|few|TRBD2|TRBJ2-1
TGCGCCAGCAGCTTCACCGAGCGGGGGGGCCGGAAGTCTGAGCAGTTCTTC
CASSFTERGGRKSEQFF